This T cell receptor beta chain is from a study of blood T cell repertoires in COVID-19. The CDR3 extends over 13 amino acids. Trimming removed 6 bases at V and 1 base at J, with 6 bases between. The V gene's germline CDR1 is KGHSH and CDR2 LQKENI. This table comes from immunoSEQ multiplex PCR, and its TCRdb copy is limited to in-frame clones, with some not included. In the table there are roughly 120,000 clones, roughly 85% of which are singletons. The sequence derives from a human donor in a cohort sampled during active COVID-19. Sequences were obtained from peripheral blood. This chain joins TRBV18 and TRBJ2-2; D unclear. CDR3 amino acids: CASSRENTGELFF. The CDR3 nucleotides are TGTGCCAGCTCTCGAGAGAACACCGGGGAGCTGTTTTTT.